One and the same sample provided the 18 T cell receptor beta chains below, sequenced in a study of Graves' ophthalmopathy and Graves' hyperthyroidism. RNA served as the template for amplifying TCR beta CDR3 regions. Second-round multiplex PCR followed a first-round RT-PCR using HTBI primers. TCRdb processed the multiplex PCR reads anew with MiXCR; each CDR3 protein has one entry. The table lists roughly 400,000 distinct CDR3 sequences, 15% of them singletons. The specimen was peripheral blood. The origin of the receptors is a woman aged 18-29 years with stable Graves' hyperthyroidism.

This clonotype was seen ten or more times. The junction departs from the called germline gene at one end, perhaps through a read error. The chain has TRBV12-3 or TRBV12-4 and TRBJ2-4; tentatively, D is TRBD2 (6 bases). The CDR3 has 15 amino acids. DNA of the CDR3: TGTGCCAGCAGTTTTCAAGGGGCGGGAAAAAACATTAAGTACTTC. It specifies CASSFQGAGKNIKYF.

This clonotype was counted ten times or more. This chain joins TRBV13 and TRBJ1-5; 12 bases fit TRBD1. This CDR3 is built from 21 residues. Germline CDR1 PRHDT, CDR2 FYEKMQ (reference sequence). With V trimmed by 8 bases and J by 0 bases, 20 bases remained unmatched. The CDR3 region has the DNA TGTGCCAGCCGCGGTCCGGGACAGGGGGCCCCCCGGGCATATAGCAATCAGCCCCAGCATTTT. Translation gives CASRGPGQGAPRAYSNQPQHF.

This clonotype was seen a handful of times. This sequence joins TRBV20-1 and TRBJ1-1; D call uncertain. The germline V gene encodes CDR1 DFQATT and CDR2 SNEGSKA (reference sequence). V lost 2 bases, J lost 1 base, and 8 bases lay in between. CDR3 size: 13 residues. The CDR3 nucleotides read TGCAGTGCTAGAAGGACCGCGAACACTGAAGCTTTCTTT. It yields the protein CSARRTANTEAFF.

This clonotype was counted ten times or more. The rearrangement joins TRBV14 to TRBJ1-2; D gene uncertain. V dropped 0 bases and J dropped 9 bases, with 17 bases sitting between them. The CDR3 extends over 15 amino acids. Germline lookup yields CDR1 SGHDN and CDR2 FVKESK. The DNA of the CDR3 is TGTGCCAGCAGCCAAGATAGCGGCAGGCGGAGGAGCTACACCTTC. It is translated as CASSQDSGRRRSYTF.

This clonotype was observed many times. J is TRBJ1-2 and V is TRBV4-1, with TRBD1 identical over 7 bases. CDR1 is MGHRA, CDR2 YSYEKL, per germline. The CDR3 totals 15 residues. The trim removed 1 base at V and 0 bases at J, leaving 2 bases unmatched. In DNA form, the CDR3 reads TGCGCCAGCAGCCAAGGGGACAGAGCTAACTATGGCTACACCTTC. It specifies CASSQGDRANYGYTF.

J is TRBJ1-2 and V is TRBV3-1; D is unclear. Germline V lookup: CDR1 LGHDT, CDR2 YNNKEL (reference sequence). The CDR3 is made up of 11 amino acids. V was shortened by 6 bases and J by 7 bases, with 9 bases between the two germline ends. CDR3 nucleotides: TGTGCCAGCAGTCGGAACAGTGGCTACACCTTC. It codes for CASSRNSGYTF.

Points on this clonotype: A much larger clone sits a single nucleotide away, making a read error possible. The chain has TRBV19 and TRBJ2-7, with D perhaps TRBD2 (5 bases). The germline gives CDR1 LNHDA, CDR2 SQIVND (reference sequence). The CDR3 spans 14 residues. The CDR3 region is CASSNGLGTYEQCF. In nucleotides, the CDR3 is TGTGCCAGTAGTAATGGACTGGGAACCTACGAGCAGTGCTTC.

The chain links TRBV4-1 to TRBJ1-2; the match to TRBD1 covers 7 bases. J gave up 4 bases and V 6 bases, and 5 bases lay outside the gene matches. Germline CDR1 and CDR2: MGHRA and YSYEKL. CDR3 length equals 13 residues. The CDR3 loop is CASRDRFSYGYTF. CDR3 in DNA: TGCGCCAGCAGGGACAGGTTCTCCTATGGCTACACCTTC.

In this sample, this clonotype turned up many times. The chain couples TRBV12-3 or TRBV12-4 to TRBJ1-3; D is unresolved. The V gene lost 2 bases and the J gene lost 1 base, with 9 bases spanning the gap. The CDR3 is made up of 15 amino acids. The CDR3 reads CASSLSDGSGNTIYF. The CDR3 bases are TGTGCCAGCAGTTTAAGTGATGGGTCTGGAAACACCATATATTTT.

There are many counts of this clonotype. This rearrangement joins TRBV29-1 to TRBJ2-6; 9 nucleotides match TRBD1. This CDR3 has 15 amino acids. Losses at the gene ends were 6 bases for V and 0 bases for J; bases not matched to a gene: 3. Germline loops: CDR1 SQVTM, CDR2 ANQGSEA. CDR3 protein: CSVGTGHSGANVLTF. Here the CDR3 DNA reads TGCAGCGTGGGGACAGGGCACTCTGGGGCCAACGTCCTGACTTTC.

This clonotype was seen a handful of times. V gene TRBV3-1 combines with J gene TRBJ2-7, with 7 bases fitting TRBD1. The germline V gene has CDR1 LGHDT and CDR2 YNNKEL (reference sequence). This CDR3 contains 14 residues. The V gene end was trimmed by 3 bases and the J gene end by 6 bases; junction bases not matched to a gene: 8. The CDR3 protein is CASSHRQGTGEQYF. Here the CDR3 DNA reads TGTGCCAGCAGCCATAGACAGGGTACGGGCGAGCAGTACTTC.

This clonotype was observed a few times. The chain employs TRBV4-1 and TRBJ1-2; TRBD1 aligns across 10 bases. The V and J ends lost 3 bases and 6 bases, in that order; junction bases with no gene match: 13. The CDR3 totals 17 residues. The germline V gene encodes CDR1 MGHRA and CDR2 YSYEKL. CDR3 DNA: TGCGCCAGCAGCCACCCCGTCGCCGGGACAGGGGCTCATGGCTACACCTTC. This translates into CASSHPVAGTGAHGYTF.

This clonotype was picked up many times. The chain joins TRBV6-2 or TRBV6-3 to TRBJ1-5; 8 nucleotides line up with TRBD1. The J segment lost 5 bases and the V segment lost 6 bases, leaving 6 bases of the junction unmatched. The CDR3 covers 14 residues. Germline V lookup: CDR1 MNHEY, CDR2 SVGEGT. The CDR3 reads CASSRDRRDQPQHF. The CDR3 bases are TGTGCCAGCAGCCGGGACAGGCGGGATCAGCCCCAGCATTTT.

This clonotype was recorded many times. The rearrangement joins TRBV20-1 to TRBJ2-7, with a possible D match to TRBD1 (7 bases). Germline V gene data show CDR1 as DFQATT and CDR2 as SNEGSKA (reference sequence). Between the trimmed V and J ends, which lost 3 bases and 3 bases, there was a span of 12 bases. The CDR3 is 13 residues long. The CDR3 DNA reads as TGCAGTGCTAGCATCAGGGGGGTCTACGAGCAGTACTTC. Protein: CSASIRGVYEQYF.

This clonotype appeared a few times. The rearrangement links TRBV12-5 to TRBJ2-3; D unresolved. The CDR3 has 20 amino acids. Germline loops: CDR1 LGHNT, CDR2 FRNRAP. Trimming stripped 0 bases from V and 2 bases from J, with 24 bases between. CDR3: CASGLVRVLRPGPSTDTQYF. CDR3 sequence (DNA): TGTGCTAGTGGTTTGGTACGAGTTCTTCGTCCAGGCCCGTCCACAGATACGCAGTATTTT.

This clonotype has a count of ten or more. The chain has TRBV12-3 or TRBV12-4 and TRBJ1-1; D perhaps matches TRBD1 (5 bases). Trimming removed 5 bases from V and 6 bases from J, with 19 bases in between. The CDR3 covers 15 residues. The CDR3 region is CASSLMTGWGAEAFF. The CDR3 coding sequence is TGTGCCAGCAGTCTCATGACGGGGTGGGGCGCTGAAGCTTTCTTT.

This clonotype was seen repeatedly, ten times or more. This chain uses TRBV7-2 with TRBJ1-1; no reliable D call. Germline-derived CDR1 and CDR2 are SGHTA and FQGNSA. V was shortened by 4 bases and J by 0 bases, with 9 bases between the two germline ends. This CDR3 comprises 14 residues. The CDR3 DNA sequence: TGTGCCAGCAGCTCGAGGAAGATGAACACTGAAGCTTTCTTT. Residues: CASSSRKMNTEAFF.

In its sample, this clonotype ranks as medium-sized. V is TRBV7-2 and J is TRBJ2-2; TRBD1 agrees at 8 bases. The CDR3 totals 17 residues. The germline gives CDR1 SGHTA, CDR2 FQGNSA. With V trimmed by 4 bases and J by 2 bases, 9 bases remained unmatched. CDR3 bases: TGTGCCAGCAGCTCCGACAGGGGAGACGCTAACACCGGGGAGCTGTTTTTT. Protein sequence: CASSSDRGDANTGELFF.